Below are 11 T cell receptor beta chains sequenced from a single sample in a study of shared clonotypes between healthy human individuals. Measured with immunoSEQ multiplex PCR; TCRdb has only the in-frame clones, and not every one. The sample records millions of clones, approximately 95% being singletons. Material for sequencing was naive CD4+ T cells sorted from blood. Subset defined: CD45RA+ positively selected. The source is a man aged 18 to 30 in good health.

CDR3 loop: CASRNLGGGDTQYF. CDR3 nucleotide sequence: TGTGCCAGCAGAAATCTAGGAGGTGGGGATACGCAGTATTTT. The rearrangement uses TRBV7-2 and TRBJ2-3; D may be TRBD2 (5 bases). This CDR3 has 14 amino acids. V was clipped by 6 bases and J by 6 bases, with 16 bases between them. Per the germline V gene, CDR1 is SGHTA and CDR2 is FQGNSA.

The chain carries TRBV4-1 and TRBJ1-6; D remains ambiguous. The V end lost 0 bases, the J end lost 9 bases, and 6 bases lay between the germline ends. There are 13 residues in the CDR3. Germline CDR1 reads MGHRA; CDR2 reads YSYEKL. The CDR3 bases are TGCGCCAGCAGCCAAGAGAGGCCTTCACCCCTCCACTTT. Translation: CASSQERPSPLHF.

As regards this clone: Other DNA sequences in this specimen translate into the identical CDR3. The V gene is TRBV11-2, the J gene TRBJ2-1; 10 bases fit TRBD2. This CDR3 comprises 15 residues. Trimming removed 4 bases from V and 4 bases from J; junction bases left unmatched: 4. Germline loops: CDR1 SGHAT, CDR2 FQNNGV. This CDR3 reads CASSSLAGVYNEQFF. The CDR3 DNA reads TGTGCCAGCAGCTCCCTAGCGGGAGTGTACAATGAGCAGTTCTTC.

This rearrangement joins TRBV7-6 to TRBJ2-5; D may be TRBD2 (6 bases). The CDR3 consists of 13 residues. The germline V gene encodes CDR1 SGHVS and CDR2 FNYEAQ. The V gene lost 5 bases and the J gene lost 5 bases, with 12 bases spanning the gap. The CDR3 DNA sequence: TGTGCCAGCAGCCCCGGACTAATCGAGACCCAGTACTTC. Encoded protein: CASSPGLIETQYF.

The genes are TRBV6-1 and TRBJ2-5, with D unresolved. This CDR3 contains 14 residues. Germline-derived CDR1 and CDR2 are MNHNS and SASEGT. Trimming left V 7 bases short and J 5 bases short, with 17 bases between. The CDR3 reads CASTIGQTQETQYF. CDR3 in DNA: TGTGCCAGCACCATTGGGCAGACCCAGGAGACCCAGTACTTC.

The chain uses TRBV2 and TRBJ2-2; D remains ambiguous. This CDR3 is 13 amino acids long. With 7 bases removed from V and 3 bases from J, the gap between germline ends came to 9 bases. Per the germline V gene, CDR1 is SNHLY and CDR2 is FYNNEI. CDR3 DNA: TGTGCCAGCAACCTAGGTTACACCGGGGAGCTGTTTTTT. It is translated as CASNLGYTGELFF.

Concerning this clone itself: A much larger clone lies a single base off, so this may be a read error. This sample also contains other DNA sequences that code for the same CDR3. CDR3 sequence reads: CASSRDSTDTQYF. The CDR3 DNA reads TGCGCCAGCAGCCGGGACAGCACAGATACGCAGTATTTT. V is TRBV5-1 and J is TRBJ2-3; perhaps D is TRBD1 or TRBD2 (5 bases each). CDR1 is SGHRS and CDR2 is YFSETQ in the germline V gene. This CDR3 has 13 residues. V lost 4 bases, J lost 0 bases, and 6 bases lay in between.

CDR3 DNA sequence: TGTGCCATCAGTAAAATCACGGGTCCAAACACTGAAGCTTTCTTT. Residues: CAISKITGPNTEAFF. V usage is TRBV10-3 and J usage is TRBJ1-1; D uncertain. The CDR3 covers 15 residues. Germline V lookup: CDR1 ENHRY, CDR2 SYGVKD. V was cut by 5 bases and J by 2 bases, with 15 bases left in between.

A remark on this clone: The identical CDR3 is also encoded by other nucleotide sequences in the sample. This chain connects TRBV5-1 to TRBJ2-6; D gene uncertain. Germline V lookup: CDR1 SGHRS, CDR2 YFSETQ. V lost 4 bases to trimming and J lost 0 bases, with 8 bases between them. The CDR3 spans 15 residues. The CDR3 region is CASSLDPSGANVLTF. The CDR3 bases are TGCGCCAGCAGCCTGGACCCCTCTGGGGCCAACGTCCTGACTTTC. Combining the CDR3 with reference TRBV5-1 and TRBJ2-6 gives the whole variable domain KAGVTQTPRYLIKTRGQQVTLSCSPISGHRSVSWYQQTPGQGLQFLFEYFSETQRNKGNFPGRFSGRQFSNSRSEMNVSTLELGDSALYLCASSLDPSGANVLTFGAGSRLTVL.

About this clone itself: Within the sample, other DNA sequences also encode this same CDR3. The chain uses TRBV28 and TRBJ2-5; TRBD1 is a possible D gene (6 bases). V lost 5 bases, J lost 5 bases, and 12 bases lay in between. Looked up from germline, CDR1 is MDHEN and CDR2 is SYDVKM. This CDR3 is 13 amino acids long. CDR3 DNA: TGTGCCAGCAGTCGTGGGGGCCGGGAGACCCAGTACTTC. It codes for CASSRGGRETQYF.

The rearrangement links TRBV5-1 to TRBJ1-1, with 7 bases fitting TRBD1. V shed 4 bases, J shed 1 base, and the junction held 4 bases outside the gene matches. The CDR3 runs to 14 residues. Per germline, CDR1 SGHRS and CDR2 YFSETQ. The DNA of the CDR3 is TGCGCCAGCAGCGCGGGACAGCAGAACACTGAAGCTTTCTTT. Its protein product is CASSAGQQNTEAFF.